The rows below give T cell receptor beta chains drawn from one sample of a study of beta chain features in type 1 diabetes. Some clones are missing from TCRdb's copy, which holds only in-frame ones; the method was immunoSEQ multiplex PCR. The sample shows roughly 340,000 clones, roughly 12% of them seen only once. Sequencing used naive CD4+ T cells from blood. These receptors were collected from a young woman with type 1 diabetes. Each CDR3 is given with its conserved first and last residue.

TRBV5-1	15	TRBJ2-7	CASSNPLAGAYEQYF
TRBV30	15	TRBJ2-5	CAWSARLAGGETQYF
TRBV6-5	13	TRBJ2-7	CASRRQGDYEQYF
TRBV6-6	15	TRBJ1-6	CASSYWDRANSPLHF
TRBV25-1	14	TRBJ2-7	CACAEGGSSYEQYF
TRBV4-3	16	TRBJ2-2	CASSPRVGMNTGELFF
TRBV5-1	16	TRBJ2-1	CASSFRLAGGYNEQFF
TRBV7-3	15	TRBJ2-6	CASSPDVAGANVLTF
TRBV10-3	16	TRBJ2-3	CAIRKGVGIPGDTQYF
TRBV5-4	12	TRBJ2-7	CASSPEVGEQYF